The entry below gives a single TCR beta chain sequence along with its context. The antigen is not known. These data come from a study of response to subunit inactivated influenza vaccine. Study-level findings and limits: New T cells are recruited in small numbers by each seasonal influenza vaccination, according to the authors' suggestion.

Between the trimmed V and J ends, which lost 5 bases and 7 bases, there was a span of 15 bases. The CDR3 spans 14 residues. Germline V gene lookup returns CDR1 DFQATT and CDR2 SNEGSKA (reference sequence). TCRdb reanalysed the RT-PCR reads using MiXCR and keeps one entry per CDR3 protein. The sample has 650,000 to 700,000 distinct CDR3 sequences; 15% to 18% are singletons. This receptor was taken from a man aged 50-59 years who received an inactivated influenza vaccine. The rearrangement uses TRBV20-1 and TRBJ1-6, with TRBD1 as a possible D gene (6 bases). The source was PBMCs from blood, collected approximately 13 days after vaccination. CDR3 sequence: CSAALVGGNSPLHF. The CDR3, as DNA: TGCAGTGCTGCCCTAGTAGGGGGAAATTCACCCCTCCACTTT.